These 27 T cell receptor beta chains originate from one sample sequenced in a study of CD8+ T cells in alopecia areata. RNA extraction and reverse transcription yielded cDNA as sequencing template. TCRdb's table, derived via immunoSEQ multiplex PCR, lists solely in-frame clones and lacks some. The table records approximately 99,000 clones, approximately 60% of them present only once. Material: CD8+ T cells sorted from blood. The receptors were sampled from a human donor in good health.

This clone turned up a few times. The V and J genes are TRBV19 and TRBJ1-6; D possibly corresponds to TRBD1 (6 bases). The germline V gene encodes CDR1 LNHDA and CDR2 SQIVND (reference sequence). V lost 4 bases to trimming and J lost 8 bases, with 15 bases between them. CDR3 length equals 15 residues. CDR3 nucleotide sequence: TGTGCCAGTAGTAAGTGGGGGCAGGGAGATTCACCCCTCCACTTT. Translation gives CASSKWGQGDSPLHF. The complete variable domain, with remaining parts taken from reference TRBV19 and TRBJ1-6, reads DGGITQSPKYLFRKEGQNVTLSCEQNLNHDAMYWYRQDPGQGLRLIYYSQIVNDFQKGDIAEGYSVSREKKESFPLTVTSAQKNPTAFYLCASSKWGQGDSPLHFGNGTRLTVT.

V and J are TRBV4-1 and TRBJ1-2; D is unclear. Trimming shortened V by 1 base and J by 4 bases, and 13 bases separated the two germline ends. In germline, CDR1 is MGHRA, CDR2 YSYEKL. This CDR3 comprises 15 residues. CDR3 sequence: CASSQGAATGYGYTF. DNA for the CDR3: TGCGCCAGCAGCCAAGGAGCTGCGACGGGCTATGGCTACACCTTC.

The chain has TRBV7-9 and TRBJ2-2; tentatively, D is TRBD1 (5 bases). The ends were cut back, 0 bases at V and 6 bases at J, with 11 bases in the middle. Per germline, CDR1 SEHNR and CDR2 FQNEAQ (reference sequence). This CDR3 is 15 amino acids long. CDR3 in amino acids: CASSLAGAASGELFF. DNA of the CDR3: TGTGCCAGCAGCTTAGCAGGGGCCGCATCCGGGGAGCTGTTTTTT.

This rearrangement joins TRBV25-1 to TRBJ1-3, with TRBD1 matching 10 bases. Germline-derived CDR1 and CDR2 are MGHDK and SYGVNS. The CDR3 spans 16 residues. With V trimmed by 2 bases and J by 4 bases, 5 bases remained unmatched. DNA of the CDR3: TGTGCCAGCAGTGAAGGACAGGGGGGTTCGGGAAACACCATATATTTT. Encoded protein: CASSEGQGGSGNTIYF.

This clone has only a few counts. The rearrangement joins TRBV27 to TRBJ1-1, with D possibly TRBD1 on 6 matching bases. The germline V gene encodes CDR1 MNHEY and CDR2 SMNVEV (reference sequence). The CDR3 runs 13 residues. V gave up 2 bases and J gave up 5 bases, with 9 bases separating them. Here the CDR3 DNA reads TGTGCCAGCAGTTTAATGACAGGTACTGAAGCTTTCTTT. This gives the protein CASSLMTGTEAFF.

The chain couples TRBV7-9 to TRBJ2-2, with D unclear. Trimming removed 0 bases from V and 7 bases from J, with 9 bases in between. Germline V CDR1 and CDR2: SEHNR, FQNEAQ (reference sequence). The CDR3 spans 14 residues. The CDR3 nucleotides are TGTGCCAGCAGCTTAGCGGGTGAACGCGGGGAGCTGTTTTTT. Protein: CASSLAGERGELFF.

The chain has TRBV19 and TRBJ1-1; 9 positions match TRBD1. Trimming at V came to 6 bases and at J to 5 bases, leaving 7 bases not matched to a gene. The CDR3 is made up of 14 amino acids. The germline V gene has CDR1 LNHDA and CDR2 SQIVND (reference sequence). The CDR3 region is CASRYGTGFTEAFF. The CDR3 bases are TGTGCCAGTAGATACGGGACAGGGTTTACTGAAGCTTTCTTT.

The chain is built from TRBV5-6 and TRBJ1-1, with 9 bases lining up with TRBD1. Germline values: CDR1 SGHDT, CDR2 YYEEEE. CDR3 length: 15 residues. Trimming at V came to 3 bases and at J to 4 bases, leaving 7 bases not matched to a gene. The CDR3 sequence: CASSYGDRVSTEAFF. CDR3 coding DNA: TGTGCCAGCAGCTATGGGGACAGGGTATCCACTGAAGCTTTCTTT.

The genes are TRBV27 and TRBJ2-5; the match to TRBD2 covers 8 bases. Germline lookup yields CDR1 MNHEY and CDR2 SMNVEV (reference sequence). V lost 8 bases and J lost 5; bases outside the gene matches: 10. The CDR3 contains 14 residues. CDR3 amino acids: CASGDGGASETQYF. The CDR3 nucleotides are TGTGCCAGCGGGGACGGGGGGGCCAGTGAGACCCAGTACTTC.

This chain joins TRBV29-1 and TRBJ2-2; TRBD2 might be the D (5 bases). Germline V gene data show CDR1 as SQVTM and CDR2 as ANQGSEA. The CDR3 is made up of 13 amino acids. With 4 bases removed from V and 2 bases from J, the gap between germline ends came to 8 bases. The CDR3 sequence is CSVVGLNTGELFF. DNA of the CDR3: TGCAGCGTTGTAGGACTTAACACCGGGGAGCTGTTTTTT.

The table lists this clone with a few counts. The chain uses TRBV7-9 and TRBJ2-5; possible D gene TRBD2, 6 bases. The CDR3 totals 15 residues. The ends were cut back, 5 bases at V and 5 bases at J, with 18 bases in the middle. Germline CDR1 SEHNR, CDR2 FQNEAQ (reference sequence). The CDR3 DNA follows: TGTGCCAGCAGCGGATCCTATAGGAGGGCGGAGACCCAGTACTTC. Amino acid sequence: CASSGSYRRAETQYF. Combining the CDR3 with reference TRBV7-9 and TRBJ2-5 gives the whole variable domain DTGVSQNPRHKITKRGQNVTFRCDPISEHNRLYWYRQTLGQGPEFLTYFQNEAQLEKSRLLSDRFSAERPKGSFSTLEIQRTEQGDSAMYLCASSGSYRRAETQYFGPGTRLLVL.

The sample holds a few counts of this clone. This chain connects TRBV5-1 to TRBJ1-1; D gene ambiguous. The V gene's germline CDR1 is SGHRS and CDR2 YFSETQ. This CDR3 is 15 amino acids long. Trimming cost V 0 bases and J 0 bases, with 9 bases left between them. The CDR3 DNA reads TGCGCCAGCAGCTTGGCTTCAGGCTTGAACACTGAAGCTTTCTTT. Its protein product is CASSLASGLNTEAFF.

A few counts support this clone. The chain is built from TRBV5-1 and TRBJ2-7; 8 bases are shared with TRBD1. This CDR3 comprises 14 residues. V was clipped by 2 bases and J by 2 bases; unmatched bases: 3. Germline V CDR1 and CDR2: SGHRS, YFSETQ. CDR3 residues: CASSFGTGPYEQYF. Written as DNA, the CDR3 is TGCGCCAGCAGCTTCGGGACAGGCCCCTACGAGCAGTACTTC. The complete variable domain, with remaining parts taken from reference TRBV5-1 and TRBJ2-7, reads KAGVTQTPRYLIKTRGQQVTLSCSPISGHRSVSWYQQTPGQGLQFLFEYFSETQRNKGNFPGRFSGRQFSNSRSEMNVSTLELGDSALYLCASSFGTGPYEQYFGPGTRLTVT.

A few counts support this clone. The J gene is TRBJ1-2, the V gene TRBV19; 8 bases map to TRBD1. The length of the CDR3 is 14 residues. The germline V gene has CDR1 LNHDA and CDR2 SQIVND (reference sequence). Trimming took 5 bases from V and 4 from J; bases not matched to a gene: 6. In nucleotides, the CDR3 is TGTGCCAGTAGTCCTCAGGGGGCTATCTATGGCTACACCTTC. Amino acid sequence: CASSPQGAIYGYTF.

The genes are TRBV4-2 and TRBJ1-6; D is unclear. The CDR3 has 16 amino acids. The germline V and J ends were trimmed by 0 bases and 8 bases, with 14 bases remaining between them. CDR1 LGHNA and CDR2 YNFKEQ come from the germline V gene. The CDR3 protein is CASSQDGKGNDSPLHF. For the CDR3, the DNA is TGTGCCAGCAGCCAAGATGGGAAAGGGAATGATTCACCCCTCCACTTT.

This clone was seen repeatedly, ten times or more. J is TRBJ2-1 and V is TRBV4-3; TRBD2 agrees at 7 bases. The CDR3 has 16 amino acids. The germline V gene has CDR1 LGHNA and CDR2 YSLEER. Unmatched junction bases numbered 8, after V lost 2 bases and J lost 4 bases. The CDR3 DNA sequence: TGCGCCAGCAGCCAAACGGTTCCGGGGGGATACAATGAGCAGTTCTTC. Its protein is CASSQTVPGGYNEQFF.

V usage is TRBV10-2 and J usage is TRBJ2-3; D is unclear. Germline CDR1 and CDR2: WSHSY and SAAADI. CDR3 length equals 13 residues. V was cut by 10 bases and J by 0 bases, with 11 bases left in between. The CDR3 loop reads CATALGSTDTQYF. CDR3 nucleotides: TGCGCCACCGCTTTAGGTAGCACAGATACGCAGTATTTT.

The V and J genes are TRBV27 and TRBJ2-5; D not certain. The V end lost 10 bases, the J end lost 6 bases, and 15 bases lay between the germline ends. The CDR3 length is 12 residues. From germline, CDR1 is MNHEY and CDR2 SMNVEV (reference sequence). CDR3 sequence: CATWDAAQTQYF. The CDR3 nucleotides read TGTGCCACCTGGGATGCCGCCCAGACCCAGTACTTC.

This chain uses TRBV5-6 with TRBJ1-1, with TRBD1 as a possible D gene (5 bases). Germline V gives CDR1 SGHDT, CDR2 YYEEEE. Between the trimmed V and J ends, which lost 3 bases and 1 base, there was a span of 10 bases. CDR3 length equals 14 residues. CDR3 protein: CASSSDIPNTEAFF. As DNA, the CDR3 is TGTGCCAGCAGCTCGGACATACCGAACACTGAAGCTTTCTTT.

The chain recombines TRBV29-1 with TRBJ2-3; D is unresolved. Trimming removed 7 bases at V and 4 bases at J, with 6 bases between. The length of the CDR3 is 10 residues. CDR1 is SQVTM, CDR2 ANQGSEA, per germline. CDR3 in DNA: TGCAGCGCCGGCGCAGATACGCAGTATTTT. Translating gives CSAGADTQYF.

Here the CDR3 reads CASSHPGKGAEQYF. CDR3 nucleotide sequence: TGTGCCAGCAGCCACCCCGGGAAGGGGGCGGAGCAGTACTTC. V is TRBV4-2 and J is TRBJ2-7, with 7 bases fitting TRBD1. The CDR3 spans 14 residues. Germline trimming cut 3 bases from V and 7 bases from J; bases unmatched to any gene: 9. CDR1 is LGHNA and CDR2 is YNFKEQ in the germline V gene.

The V and J genes are TRBV15 and TRBJ2-1; D could derive from TRBD1 or TRBD2 (5 bases each). V was clipped by 0 bases and J by 3 bases, with 9 bases between them. Germline values: CDR1 LNHNV, CDR2 YYDKDF (reference sequence). This CDR3 region has 15 residues. This chain's CDR3 is CATSRDRDLYNEQFF. DNA for the CDR3: TGTGCCACCAGCAGAGACCGGGACCTCTACAATGAGCAGTTCTTC.

This chain joins TRBV4-2 and TRBJ1-2; TRBD1 agrees at 12 bases. CDR3 length: 17 residues. CDR1 is LGHNA and CDR2 is YNFKEQ in the germline V gene. V lost 3 bases to trimming and J lost 5 bases; unmatched junction nucleotides: 10. The CDR3 region has the DNA TGTGCCAGCAGCCACCTCCTCCCGGGACAGGGGGCATATGGCTACACCTTC. Its protein is CASSHLLPGQGAYGYTF.

The genes are TRBV7-9 and TRBJ2-5, with no clear D. The germline V gene encodes CDR1 SEHNR and CDR2 FQNEAQ (reference sequence). Trimming removed 5 bases from V and 2 bases from J, with 12 bases in between. This CDR3 contains 14 residues. CDR3 loop: CASSPPPWQETQYF. The CDR3 DNA reads as TGTGCCAGCAGCCCCCCGCCCTGGCAAGAGACCCAGTACTTC.

The sample holds a few counts of this clone. The chain employs TRBV4-2 and TRBJ2-3, with TRBD2 identical over 10 bases. Germline values: CDR1 LGHNA, CDR2 YNFKEQ. CDR3 length: 18 residues. Losses at the gene ends were 0 bases for V and 0 bases for J; bases not matched to a gene: 6. CDR3 region: CASSQELAGGPSTDTQYF. The CDR3 DNA follows: TGTGCCAGCAGCCAAGAATTAGCGGGGGGACCCAGCACAGATACGCAGTATTTT.

The V call is TRBV7-9, the J call TRBJ2-5; possibly TRBD2 for D (6 bases). The CDR3 loop spans 16 amino acids. V lost 1 base and J lost 0, with 12 bases in between. Per germline, CDR1 SEHNR and CDR2 FQNEAQ (reference sequence). The chain's CDR3 is CASSLETAGYQETQYF. The DNA of the CDR3 is TGTGCCAGCAGCTTAGAGACGGCGGGGTACCAAGAGACCCAGTACTTC. The full variable domain, its missing parts supplied by reference TRBV7-9 and TRBJ2-5, is DTGVSQNPRHKITKRGQNVTFRCDPISEHNRLYWYRQTLGQGPEFLTYFQNEAQLEKSRLLSDRFSAERPKGSFSTLEIQRTEQGDSAMYLCASSLETAGYQETQYFGPGTRLLVL.

There are a few counts of this clone. The rearrangement links TRBV10-3 to TRBJ1-2; D remains unclear. The V end was cut by 7 bases, the J end by 5 bases, with 20 bases between. From germline, CDR1 is ENHRY and CDR2 SYGVKD. The CDR3 sequence is 15 residues long. The CDR3 sequence is CAIMTPAKERYGYTF. CDR3 sequence (DNA): TGTGCCATCATGACCCCGGCCAAGGAACGTTATGGCTACACCTTC.